This T cell receptor beta chain is from a study of blood T cells in healthy people across ages (dated by TCRdb to the mid-2010s). Concerning the study at large: Template switching captured roughly one uniquely barcoded TCR beta cDNA molecule per two T cells in model experiments. Using the same blood draw, the study looked at two additional independent replicas of 1 million unique cDNA reads for two donors, one aged 18 to 30 and the other aged 80 or older. The study measured age-related changes in TCR beta repertoire diversity using deep sequencing normalized with unique cDNA molecular identifiers. The donors were divided into four age groups: young (average around 16 years), middle-aged (roughly 42), aged (around 59) and long-lived (82).

Results and caveats for the whole study, not just this receptor: Total diversity estimates from one million sequenced T cells were considered lower bounds and underestimates. A strong correlation was found between observed TCR beta diversity and the percentage of naive T cells measured by flow cytometry. Observed TCR beta diversity per million T cells fell roughly linearly with age, and a significant reduction was already apparent by age about 36. Because the CMV infection status of the donors was unknown, age-related changes in expanded clonotypes may potentially have been confounded. Because profiling used bulk unsorted PBMCs, naive and antigen-experienced compartments could not be compared conclusively. The long-lived group showed more naive CD4+ T cells, fewer expanded clones and increased TCR diversity than the aged group, suggesting age selection.

Taken from cysteine to phenylalanine, the CDR3 has 14 residues. Only the CDR3 DNA is retained, 42 bases long and in frame from the first base. For CDR1 and CDR2, the germline V gene (reference sequence) lists SEHNR and FQNEAQ. V is cut by 4 bases and J by 5 bases, and the space between the germline ends is 14 bases. Library generation was performed with 5' RACE. The instrument given in TCRdb is Illumina HiSeq 2500. A second PCR of roughly 6 to 12 cycles was performed with a sample-barcoded 5' primer and a J-beta primer mix. A template-switch 5' adaptor carrying 12 random nucleotides introduced a unique molecular identifier onto each TCR beta cDNA molecule. Each sample yielded at least 3 million CDR3-containing paired-end reads. All of the RNA was converted into first-strand cDNA using the Mint cDNA synthesis kit, with a TRBC-specific oligonucleotide serving as the primer. Following uracil-DNA glycosylase treatment, a first 18-cycle PCR with universal primers M1SS and BC2_uni_R was performed on all cDNA. In the authors' own workflow: For normalization, 1 million high-quality reads were randomly selected from each sample, with every read carrying a distinct molecular identifier. Instead of being binned into consensus sequences, reads that shared molecular identifiers were thrown out. MiTCR, run with a Q25 quality threshold and the strictest error-elimination algorithm, handled CDR3 identification, clonotype clustering and error correction. A nonparametric unseen species model with Euler transformation was used to estimate a lower bound on total TCR beta diversity. TCRdb trimmed the raw reads at Q25, called clones with MiXCR and kept productive beta chains. Every CDR3 protein is listed once, alongside the most common genes and DNA of its rows. TCRdb, rather than the study authors, made the V and J calls. For this sample there are more than 900,000 distinct CDR3 sequences; roughly 24% appear just once. Approximately 0.7% of the sample comes from the top ten.

This clonotype was seen a handful of times. What antigen it recognizes has not been identified. Qualities for individual bases were not recorded, and no much larger clone is one base off. Donors were a few dozen systemically healthy Caucasian individuals from Russia aged roughly 6 to 90 years. Around 10 milliliters of peripheral blood were drawn from each donor into EDTA-treated Vacutainer tubes. Ficoll-Paque density-gradient centrifugation was used to isolate PBMCs, with at least 6.5 million per sample. Trizol reagent was used to extract total RNA from the PBMCs, yielding at least 6 micrograms per sample. For every donor, flow cytometry on a PBMC aliquot measured the percentage of naive CD45RAhigh/CD27high T cells. The data also belong to a second study, concerning T cells of mothers and their children. From the second report: Nine systemically healthy Caucasian individuals served as donors, namely three mothers together with their six children. cDNA synthesis used all of the extracted RNA, with approximately 1.4 ug of RNA in each 15 ul reaction. Sample barcodes and 2-4 random nucleotides were added via the M1S primer in the second PCR. More than 9 million TCR beta CDR3 reads were obtained from each mother, and approximately 3 million reads were obtained from each child. TCR recombination output is similarly shaped by thymic selection in related and unrelated pairs, with a minor effect exerted by inherited differences. Related mother-child pairs always showed normalized repertoire overlap that was slightly higher than in unrelated mother-child pairs, though the difference was never significant. No persistent microchimeric T cell clones were detected, at a sensitivity of roughly 93 clones per million clonotypes. In the study, deep NGS was used to compare the TCR beta repertoires of mothers and children, and features distinguishing related mother-child pairs from unrelated individuals were sought. On average, the children were approximately 12 +/- 4 years old, while the mothers were approximately 40 +/- 4 years old. After adapter ligation was performed with NEBNext reagents, the libraries were sequenced on an Illumina HiSeq 2000 with 100+100 nt paired-end reads. To prevent cross-contamination, the mother and child libraries were prepared a month apart and were sequenced in separate runs. Between roughly 450,000 and 2,200,000 distinct TCR beta clonotypes were identified per donor. Naive TCR beta clonotypes were estimated from low-frequency clonotypes matched to each donor's FACS-determined naive share, without sorting.

The sequenced sample was blood. This clonotype was sampled from a girl aged 2 to 9 in good health. The chain is assembled from TRBV7-9 and TRBJ1-1; too little of a D gene remains to name it. The CDR3 region reads CASSYHALETEAFF. The base sequence is TGTGCCAGCAGCTACCACGCCCTGGAAACTGAAGCTTTCTTT.